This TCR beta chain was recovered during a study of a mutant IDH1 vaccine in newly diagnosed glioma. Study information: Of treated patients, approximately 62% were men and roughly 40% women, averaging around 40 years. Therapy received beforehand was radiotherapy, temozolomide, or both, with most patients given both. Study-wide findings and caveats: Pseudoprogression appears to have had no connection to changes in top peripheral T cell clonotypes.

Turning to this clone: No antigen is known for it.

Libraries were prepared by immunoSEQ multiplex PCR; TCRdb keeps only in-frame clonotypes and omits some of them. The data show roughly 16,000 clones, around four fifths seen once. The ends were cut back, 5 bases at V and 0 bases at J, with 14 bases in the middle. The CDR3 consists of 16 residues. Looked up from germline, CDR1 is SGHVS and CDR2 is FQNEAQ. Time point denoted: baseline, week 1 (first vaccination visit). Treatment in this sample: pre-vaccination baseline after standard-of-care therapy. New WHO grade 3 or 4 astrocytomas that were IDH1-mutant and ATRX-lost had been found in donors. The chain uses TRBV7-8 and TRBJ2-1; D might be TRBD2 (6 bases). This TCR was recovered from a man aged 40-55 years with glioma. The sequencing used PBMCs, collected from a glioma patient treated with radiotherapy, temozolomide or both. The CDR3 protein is CASSRIGSRSYNEQFF. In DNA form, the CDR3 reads TGTGCCAGCAGCCGGATCGGGAGTCGCTCCTACAATGAGCAGTTCTTC.